This T cell receptor (beta chain) emerged from a study of T cell changes during pregnancy in multiple sclerosis. This clone was detected only once. Only in-frame clones appear in the TCRdb table, and some are missing; sequencing was by immunoSEQ multiplex PCR. The table includes about 30,000 clones, approximately 91% detected once. This CDR3 region has 13 residues. V was clipped by 3 bases and J by 1 base, with 7 bases between them. The germline gives CDR1 SGDLS, CDR2 YYNGEE. Material: peripheral blood, obtained in the second trimester of pregnancy. The TCR originated in a female donor in good health, enrolled as a control in a pregnancy study. This chain joins TRBV9 and TRBJ1-2; D gene unclear. In DNA, the CDR3 is TGTGCCAGCAGCGCCCGGGTTAACTATGGCTACACCTTC. Translation: CASSARVNYGYTF.